This T cell receptor (beta chain) was documented in a study of OX40 agonist ivuxolimab in advanced cancers. Study summary: The patients' treatment was ivuxolimab, an agonistic anti-OX40 (CD134) antibody. The patients received ivuxolimab by intravenous route every 2 weeks at 0.01 to 10 mg/kg.

The study's findings and limits: Certain nonresponders additionally had low normalized T-cell clonal expansion.

The method was immunoSEQ multiplex PCR; TCRdb's version includes in-frame clones alone and lacks a portion of them. The repertoire holds 55,000 to 65,000 clones, about nine tenths seen once, with about 0.76% in the top ten. About this clone itself: What it binds is unknown.

The CDR3 extends over 15 amino acids. Germline CDR1 is MDHEN and CDR2 is SYDVKM. Germline trimming cut 7 bases from V and 6 bases from J; bases unmatched to any gene: 12. This specimen was CD4+ or CD8+ T cells sorted from blood, taken in a trial of the OX40 agonist ivuxolimab. This chain uses TRBV28 with TRBJ2-3, with 8 bases lining up with TRBD2. This sequence was found in an adult with an advanced solid tumor such as melanoma, head and neck, liver or kidney cancer. The CDR3 region has the DNA TGTGCCAGCACCGGGTCGGCGGGAGGAAGTGATACGCAGTATTTT. It codes for CASTGSAGGSDTQYF.